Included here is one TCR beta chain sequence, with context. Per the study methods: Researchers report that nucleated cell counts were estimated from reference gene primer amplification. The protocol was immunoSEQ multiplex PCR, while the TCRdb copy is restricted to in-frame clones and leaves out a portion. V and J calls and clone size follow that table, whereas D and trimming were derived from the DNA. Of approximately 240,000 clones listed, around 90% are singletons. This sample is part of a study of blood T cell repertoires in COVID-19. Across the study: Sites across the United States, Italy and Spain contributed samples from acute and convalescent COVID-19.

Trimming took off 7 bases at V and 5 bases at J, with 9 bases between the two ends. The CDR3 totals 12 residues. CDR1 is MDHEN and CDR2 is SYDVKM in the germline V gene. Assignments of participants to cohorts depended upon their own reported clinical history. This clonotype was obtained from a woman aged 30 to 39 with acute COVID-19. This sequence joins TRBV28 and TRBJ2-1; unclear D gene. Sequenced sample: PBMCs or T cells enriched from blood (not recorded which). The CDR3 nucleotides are TGTGCCAGCACCTTACAGAACAATGAGCAGTTCTTC. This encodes CASTLQNNEQFF.